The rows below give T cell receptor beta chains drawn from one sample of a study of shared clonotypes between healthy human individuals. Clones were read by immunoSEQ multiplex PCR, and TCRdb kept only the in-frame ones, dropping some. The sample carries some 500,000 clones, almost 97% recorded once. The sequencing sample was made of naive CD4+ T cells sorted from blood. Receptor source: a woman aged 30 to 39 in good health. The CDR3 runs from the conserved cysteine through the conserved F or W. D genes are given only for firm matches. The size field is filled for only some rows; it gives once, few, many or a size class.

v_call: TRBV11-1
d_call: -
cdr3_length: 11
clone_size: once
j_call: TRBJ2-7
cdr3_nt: TGTGCCAGCAGAGGCAGAGGCGAGCAGTACTTC
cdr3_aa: CASRGRGEQYF

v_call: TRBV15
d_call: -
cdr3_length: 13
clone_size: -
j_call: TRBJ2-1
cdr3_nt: TGTGCCACCAGCAGGAATTTGGGGTATGAGCAGTTCTTC
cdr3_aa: CATSRNLGYEQFF

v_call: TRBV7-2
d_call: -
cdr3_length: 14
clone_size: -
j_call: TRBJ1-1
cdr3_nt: TGTGCCAGCAGCTTTACAGGGACGAACACTGAAGCTTTCTTT
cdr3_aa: CASSFTGTNTEAFF

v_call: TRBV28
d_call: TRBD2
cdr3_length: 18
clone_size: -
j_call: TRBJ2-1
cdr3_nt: TGTGCCAGCAGTTTTCTCGGGCGACTAGCGGGAGGGAACAATGAGCAGTTCTTC
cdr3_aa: CASSFLGRLAGGNNEQFF

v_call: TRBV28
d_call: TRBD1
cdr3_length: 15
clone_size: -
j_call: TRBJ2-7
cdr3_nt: TGTGCCAGCAGTTTTCGGGACTGGACAGGGTACGAGCAGTACTTC
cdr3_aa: CASSFRDWTGYEQYF

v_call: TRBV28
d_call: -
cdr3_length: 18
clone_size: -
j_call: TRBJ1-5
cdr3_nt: TGTGCCAGCAGTTTTAACGGCCTTAGCTCGTATAGCAATCAGCCCCAGCATTTT
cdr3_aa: CASSFNGLSSYSNQPQHF

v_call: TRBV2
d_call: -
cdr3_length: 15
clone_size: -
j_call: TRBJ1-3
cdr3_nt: TGTGCCAGCAGTGAAACTGCCCTATCGAGAAACACCATATATTTT
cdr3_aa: CASSETALSRNTIYF

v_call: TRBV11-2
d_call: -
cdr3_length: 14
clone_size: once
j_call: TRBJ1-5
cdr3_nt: TGTGCCAGCAGCAAGGGAGATAGCAATCAGCCCCAGCATTTT
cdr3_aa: CASSKGDSNQPQHF

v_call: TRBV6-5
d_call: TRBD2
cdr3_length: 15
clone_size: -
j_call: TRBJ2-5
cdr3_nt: TGTGCCAGCAGTCCGCGGACTAGCGGGAGGGAGACCCAGTACTTC
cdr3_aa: CASSPRTSGRETQYF

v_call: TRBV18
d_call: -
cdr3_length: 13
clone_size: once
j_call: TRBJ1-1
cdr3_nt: TGTGCCAGCTCACCAGGAATGAACACTGAAGCTTTCTTT
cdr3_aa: CASSPGMNTEAFF

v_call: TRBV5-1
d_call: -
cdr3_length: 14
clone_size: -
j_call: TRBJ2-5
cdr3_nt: TGCGCCAGCAGCTTAGGGCAGATGGAGGAGACCCAGTACTTC
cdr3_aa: CASSLGQMEETQYF

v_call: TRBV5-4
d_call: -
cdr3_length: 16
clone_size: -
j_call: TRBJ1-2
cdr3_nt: TGTGCCAGCAGCTTGGCCTGGGACCGGGGGGGCTATGGCTACACCTTC
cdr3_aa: CASSLAWDRGGYGYTF

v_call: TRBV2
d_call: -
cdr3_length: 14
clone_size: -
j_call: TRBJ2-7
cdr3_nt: TGTGCCAGCACCGGTAGGGAAGAGGCCTACGAGCAGTACTTC
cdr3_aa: CASTGREEAYEQYF

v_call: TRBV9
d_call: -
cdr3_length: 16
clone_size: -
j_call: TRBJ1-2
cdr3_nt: TGTGCCAGCAGCGCGTCCCCCAGAGGGGGTTCAGGTGGCTACACCTTC
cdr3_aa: CASSASPRGGSGGYTF

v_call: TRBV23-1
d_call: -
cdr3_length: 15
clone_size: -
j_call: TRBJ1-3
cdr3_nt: TGCGCCAGCAGTCAATACCAGGGGTCTGGAAACACCATATATTTT
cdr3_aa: CASSQYQGSGNTIYF

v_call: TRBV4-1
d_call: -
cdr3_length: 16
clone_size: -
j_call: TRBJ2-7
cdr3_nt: TGCGCCAGCAGCCAAGTACCCGCGACTAGCTCCTACGAGCAGTACTTC
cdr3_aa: CASSQVPATSSYEQYF

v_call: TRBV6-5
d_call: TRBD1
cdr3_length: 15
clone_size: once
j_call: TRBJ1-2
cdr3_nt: TGTGCCAGCAGGGCCGGGACAGGGGCGAACTATGGCTACACCTTC
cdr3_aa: CASRAGTGANYGYTF

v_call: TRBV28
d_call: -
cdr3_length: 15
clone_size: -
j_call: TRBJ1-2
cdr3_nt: TGTGCCAGCAGTTCCCCCGGCGGGACCAACTATGGCTACACCTTC
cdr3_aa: CASSSPGGTNYGYTF

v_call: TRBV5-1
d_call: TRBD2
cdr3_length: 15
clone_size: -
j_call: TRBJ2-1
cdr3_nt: TGCGCCAGCAGCCGGACTAGCGGGGGTTACAATGAGCAGTTCTTC
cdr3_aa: CASSRTSGGYNEQFF

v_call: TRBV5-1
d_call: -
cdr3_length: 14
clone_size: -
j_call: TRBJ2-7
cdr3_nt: TGCGCCAGCAGCTTAGAAACGGATTCCTACGAGCAGTACTTC
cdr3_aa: CASSLETDSYEQYF

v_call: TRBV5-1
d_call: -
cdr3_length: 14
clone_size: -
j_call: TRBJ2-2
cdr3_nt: TGCGCCAGCAGCTTGGACGGAGGTACCGGGGAGCTGTTTTTT
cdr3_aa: CASSLDGGTGELFF

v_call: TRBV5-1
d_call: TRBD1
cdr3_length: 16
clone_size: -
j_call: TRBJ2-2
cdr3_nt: TGCGCCAGCAGCGTACAGGGGGCGGCCAACACCGGGGAGCTGTTTTTT
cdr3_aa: CASSVQGAANTGELFF

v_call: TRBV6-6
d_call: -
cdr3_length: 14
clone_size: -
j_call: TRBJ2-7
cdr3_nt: TGTGCCAGCAGTTACTCGACCTCCTCCTACGAGCAGTACTTC
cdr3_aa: CASSYSTSSYEQYF

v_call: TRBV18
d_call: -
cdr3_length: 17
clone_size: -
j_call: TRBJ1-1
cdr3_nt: TGTGCCAGCTCACCACCTGGGGGATTAGTCCTGGGCACTGAAGCTTTCTTT
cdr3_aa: CASSPPGGLVLGTEAFF

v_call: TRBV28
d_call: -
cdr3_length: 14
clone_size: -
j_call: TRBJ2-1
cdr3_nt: TGTGCCAGCTCCGGGCGGGCGCGAGTCCATGAGCAGTTCTTC
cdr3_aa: CASSGRARVHEQFF

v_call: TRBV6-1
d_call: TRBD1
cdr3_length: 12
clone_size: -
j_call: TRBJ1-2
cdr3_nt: TGTGCCAGCAGTCCGACAGGGCCTGGCTACACCTTC
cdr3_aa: CASSPTGPGYTF

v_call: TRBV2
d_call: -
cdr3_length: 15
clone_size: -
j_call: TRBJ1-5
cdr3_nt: TGTGCCAGCAGTCCAGACAGACTTAGCAATCAGCCCCAGCATTTT
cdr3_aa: CASSPDRLSNQPQHF

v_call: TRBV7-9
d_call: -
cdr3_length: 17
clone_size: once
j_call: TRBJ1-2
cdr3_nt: TGTGCCAGCAGCTTAGTGCGGGGCGCGGCCAGGGACTATGGCTACACCTTC
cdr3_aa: CASSLVRGAARDYGYTF

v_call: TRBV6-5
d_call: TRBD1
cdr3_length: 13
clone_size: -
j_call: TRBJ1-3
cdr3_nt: TGTGCCAGCAGACAGGGGCCTGGAAACACCATATATTTT
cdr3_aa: CASRQGPGNTIYF

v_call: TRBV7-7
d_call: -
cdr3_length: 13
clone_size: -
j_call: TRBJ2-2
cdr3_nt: TGTGCCAGCAGTTCCGCAGGGGTCGGGGAGCTGTTTTTT
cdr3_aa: CASSSAGVGELFF

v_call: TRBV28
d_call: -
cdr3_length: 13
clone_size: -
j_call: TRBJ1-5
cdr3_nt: TGTGCCAGCAGTTTACAAAGCAATCAGCCCCAGCATTTT
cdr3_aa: CASSLQSNQPQHF

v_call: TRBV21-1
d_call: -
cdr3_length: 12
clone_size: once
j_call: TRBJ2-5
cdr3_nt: TGTGCCAGCAGCAAGGGGTGGGAGACCCAGTACTTC
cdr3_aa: CASSKGWETQYF

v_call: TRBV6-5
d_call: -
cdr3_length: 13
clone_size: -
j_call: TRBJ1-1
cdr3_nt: TGTGCCAGCAGTTACTCGAAGAACACTGAAGCTTTCTTT
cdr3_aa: CASSYSKNTEAFF

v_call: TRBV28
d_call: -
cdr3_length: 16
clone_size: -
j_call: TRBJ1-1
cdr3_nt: TGTGCCAGCAGAAAAAAGGGGTACTACATGAACACTGAAGCTTTCTTT
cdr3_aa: CASRKKGYYMNTEAFF

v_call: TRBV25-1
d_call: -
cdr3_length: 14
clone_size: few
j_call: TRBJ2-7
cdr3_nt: TGTGCCAGCAGTGTCCGGGACGGATCCTACGAGCAGTACTTC
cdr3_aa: CASSVRDGSYEQYF

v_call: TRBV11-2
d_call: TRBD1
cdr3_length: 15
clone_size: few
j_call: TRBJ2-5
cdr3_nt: TGTGCCAGCAGCGTCGGGACAGGGGGCGGCAAGACCCAGTACTTC
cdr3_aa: CASSVGTGGGKTQYF

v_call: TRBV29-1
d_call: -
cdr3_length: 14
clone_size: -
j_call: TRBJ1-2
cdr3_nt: TGCAGCGCCTTTTTGTGGGGGGGATCCTATGGCTACACCTTC
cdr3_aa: CSAFLWGGSYGYTF